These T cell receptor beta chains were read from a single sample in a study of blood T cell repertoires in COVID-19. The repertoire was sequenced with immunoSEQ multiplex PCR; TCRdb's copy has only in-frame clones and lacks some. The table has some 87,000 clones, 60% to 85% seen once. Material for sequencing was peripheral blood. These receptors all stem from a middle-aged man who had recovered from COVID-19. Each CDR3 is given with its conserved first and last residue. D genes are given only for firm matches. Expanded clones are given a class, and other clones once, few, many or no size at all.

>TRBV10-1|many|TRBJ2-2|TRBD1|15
TGCGCCAGCAGTGAGTCGGACAGGGACACCGGGGAGCTGTTTTTT
CASSESDRDTGELFF
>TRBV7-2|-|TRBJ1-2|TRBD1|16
TGTGCCAGCAGCCCAACACAGGGGGCCTTCGTCTATGGCTACACCTTC
CASSPTQGAFVYGYTF
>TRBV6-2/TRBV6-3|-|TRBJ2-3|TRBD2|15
TGTGCCAGCAGTTACGGGACTAGCAGTCCAGCTACGCAGTATTTT
CASSYGTSSPATQYF
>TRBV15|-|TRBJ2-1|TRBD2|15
TGTGCCACCAGCGATCCGGGACTAGGCGGCAATGAGCAGTTCTTC
CATSDPGLGGNEQFF
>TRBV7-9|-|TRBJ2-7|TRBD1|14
TGTGCCAGCAGTACGGACAGGGGATCCTACGAGCAGTACTTC
CASSTDRGSYEQYF
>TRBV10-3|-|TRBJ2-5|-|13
TGTGCCATCAACCGGGACTTACAAGAGACCCAGTACTTC
CAINRDLQETQYF
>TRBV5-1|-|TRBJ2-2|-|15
TGCGCCAGCAGACTAGGACAGTTGAACACCGGGGAGCTGTTTTTT
CASRLGQLNTGELFF
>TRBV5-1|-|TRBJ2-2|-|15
TGCGCCAGCAGCTTGGGGAGACTACAGACCGGGGAGCTGTTTTTT
CASSLGRLQTGELFF
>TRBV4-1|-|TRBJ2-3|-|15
TGCGCCAGCAGCCAAGGTTTCCAGGGCACAGATACGCAGTATTTT
CASSQGFQGTDTQYF
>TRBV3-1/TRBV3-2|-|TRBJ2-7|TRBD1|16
TGTGCCAGCAGCTTGAGGGGAGGACAGGGGGGGTCCGAGCAGTACTTC
CASSLRGGQGGSEQYF
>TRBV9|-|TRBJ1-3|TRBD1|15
TGTGCCAGCAGCCCACAGACAGGGCTCGGAAACACCATATATTTT
CASSPQTGLGNTIYF
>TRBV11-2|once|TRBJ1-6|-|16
TGTGCCAGCAGTCAAGACAGACGCTCCTATAATTCACCCCTCCACTTT
CASSQDRRSYNSPLHF
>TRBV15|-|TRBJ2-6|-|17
TGTGCCACCAGCAGCTCCCCCGGGAGATCTGGGGCCAACGTCCTGACTTTC
CATSSSPGRSGANVLTF
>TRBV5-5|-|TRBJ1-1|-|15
TGTGCCAGCAGCTTGTTTGGGGACTTGAACACTGAAGCTTTCTTT
CASSLFGDLNTEAFF
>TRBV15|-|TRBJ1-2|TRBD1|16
TGTGCCACCAGCAGAGAGGCGGACAGGGTCGGAAATGGCTACACCTTC
CATSREADRVGNGYTF
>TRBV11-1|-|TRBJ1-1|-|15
TGTGCCAGCAGCTTAGAAAGGACACTAAACACTGAAGCTTTCTTT
CASSLERTLNTEAFF
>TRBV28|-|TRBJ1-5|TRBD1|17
TGTGCCAGCAGGCGCAGAGGTGGGGACAGGGGCACTCAGCCCCAGCATTTT
CASRRRGGDRGTQPQHF